This TCR beta chain was identified during a study of long-term antiretroviral therapy in people with HIV. Findings and caveats of the study: Specimens of blood were obtained during about 2004 to 2017, possibly under older ART regimens. Clones showing expansion before ART dominated the repertoire at all time points.

A note on this clone: Its antigen is still unknown.

Per individual, the PBMC samples numbered at least one pre-ART and at least two post-ART. Version v3.0 of the immunoSEQ assay was performed at survey level. For each individual sample, sequencing targeted roughly 40,000-50,000 T-cell genomes. Profiling relied on immunoSEQ multiplex PCR, and the TCRdb table lists in-frame clones only, not all of them. The sample records 17,000 or so clones, around four fifths being singletons. This clonotype was obtained from a man between 18 and 35 years old with HIV. This sample comprised unsorted PBMCs, obtained 0.3 years after starting antiretroviral therapy.

The CDR3 region has the DNA TGTGCCAGCAGCTTCTTCGGGGGAGTCGGAGAGACCCAGTACTTC. Amino acids: CASSFFGGVGETQYF. This chain connects TRBV14 to TRBJ2-5, with D tentatively TRBD2 (6 bases). Germline lookup yields CDR1 SGHDN and CDR2 FVKESK. V was clipped by 5 bases and J by 4 bases, with 17 bases between them. CDR3 size: 15 residues.